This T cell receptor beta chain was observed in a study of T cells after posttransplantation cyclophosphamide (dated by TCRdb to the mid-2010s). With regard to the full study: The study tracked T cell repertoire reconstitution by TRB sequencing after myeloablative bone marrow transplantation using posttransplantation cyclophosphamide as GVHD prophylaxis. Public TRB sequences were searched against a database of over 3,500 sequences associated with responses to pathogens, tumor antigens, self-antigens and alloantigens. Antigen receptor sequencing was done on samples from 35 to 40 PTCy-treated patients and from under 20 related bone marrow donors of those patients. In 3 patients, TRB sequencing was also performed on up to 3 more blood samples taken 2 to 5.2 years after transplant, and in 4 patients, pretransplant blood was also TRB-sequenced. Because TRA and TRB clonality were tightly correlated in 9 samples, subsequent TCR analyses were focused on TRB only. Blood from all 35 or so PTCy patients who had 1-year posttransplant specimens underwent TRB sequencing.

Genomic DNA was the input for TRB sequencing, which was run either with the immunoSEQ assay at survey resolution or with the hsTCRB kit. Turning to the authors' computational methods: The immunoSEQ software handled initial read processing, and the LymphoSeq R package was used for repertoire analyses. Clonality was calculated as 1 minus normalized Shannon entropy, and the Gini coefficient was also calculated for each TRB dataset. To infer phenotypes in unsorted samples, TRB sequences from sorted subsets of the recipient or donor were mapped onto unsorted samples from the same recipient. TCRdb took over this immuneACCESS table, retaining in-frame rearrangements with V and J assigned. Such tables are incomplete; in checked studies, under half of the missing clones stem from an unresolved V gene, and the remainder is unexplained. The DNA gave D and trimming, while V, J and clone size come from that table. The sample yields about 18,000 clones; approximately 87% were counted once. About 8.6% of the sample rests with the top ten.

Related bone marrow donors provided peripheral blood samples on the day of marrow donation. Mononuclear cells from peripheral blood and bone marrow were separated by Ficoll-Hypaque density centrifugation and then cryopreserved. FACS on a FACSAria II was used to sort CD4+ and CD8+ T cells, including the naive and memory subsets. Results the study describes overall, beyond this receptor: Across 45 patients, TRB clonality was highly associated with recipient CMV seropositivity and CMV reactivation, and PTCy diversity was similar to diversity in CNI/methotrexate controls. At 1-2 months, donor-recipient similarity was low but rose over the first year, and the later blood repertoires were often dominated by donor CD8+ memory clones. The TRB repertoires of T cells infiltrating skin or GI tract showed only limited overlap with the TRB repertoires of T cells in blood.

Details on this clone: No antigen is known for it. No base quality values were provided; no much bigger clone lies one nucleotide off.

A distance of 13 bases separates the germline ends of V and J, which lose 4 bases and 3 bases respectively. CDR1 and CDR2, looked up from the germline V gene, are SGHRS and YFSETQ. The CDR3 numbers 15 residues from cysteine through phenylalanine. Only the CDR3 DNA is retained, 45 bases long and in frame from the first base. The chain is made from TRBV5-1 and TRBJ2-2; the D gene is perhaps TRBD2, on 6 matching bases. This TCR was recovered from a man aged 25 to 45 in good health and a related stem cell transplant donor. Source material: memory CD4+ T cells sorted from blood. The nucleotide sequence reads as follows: TGCGCCAGCAGCCACGGGAGCGTGGACACCGGGGAGCTGTTTTTT. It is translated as CASSHGSVDTGELFF.